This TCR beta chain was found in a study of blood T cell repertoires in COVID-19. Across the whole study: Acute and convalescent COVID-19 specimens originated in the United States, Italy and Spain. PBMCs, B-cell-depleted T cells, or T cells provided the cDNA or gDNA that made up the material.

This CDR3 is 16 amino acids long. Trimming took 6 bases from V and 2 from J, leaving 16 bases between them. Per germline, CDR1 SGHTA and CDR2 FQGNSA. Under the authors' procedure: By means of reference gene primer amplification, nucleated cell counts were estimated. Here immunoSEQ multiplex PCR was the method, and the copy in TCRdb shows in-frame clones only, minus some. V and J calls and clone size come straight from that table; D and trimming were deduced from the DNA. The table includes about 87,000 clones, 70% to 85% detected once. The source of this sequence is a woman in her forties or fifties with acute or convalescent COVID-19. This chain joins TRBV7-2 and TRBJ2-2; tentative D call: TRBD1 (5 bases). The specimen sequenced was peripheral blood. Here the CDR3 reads CASSSKGNINTGELFF. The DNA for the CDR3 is TGTGCCAGCAGTTCCAAGGGGAACATCAACACCGGGGAGCTGTTTTTT.